The rows below give T cell receptor beta chains drawn from one sample of a study of T-cell reconstitution after alpha-beta-depleted transplantation in children. Via MiXCR, TCRdb re-called the PCR reads, giving one row per CDR3 protein. The top ten hold 5% of the sample, which has roughly 790,000 distinct CDR3 sequences, around 17% seen once. Sequencing was performed on PBMCs, mostly from graft donor cells, taken 360 days after TCRalphabeta/CD19-depleted stem cell transplant. The source of these receptors is a male patient between 5 and 17 years old who had a stem cell transplant for acute lymphoblastic leukemia, so the T cells may come from the graft donor. CDR3s include the opening cysteine and the closing phenylalanine or tryptophan. D genes are given only for firm matches. Clone size is not always given. Where it is, it says once, few, many or a class for expanded clones.

CAIRARGGDQPQHF TGTGCCATCAGGGCCAGGGGAGGGGATCAGCCCCAGCATTTT TRBJ1-5 TRBV10-3 - -
CASSLHRGSGNTIYF TGTGCCAGCAGTTTACACAGGGGCTCTGGAAACACCATATATTTT TRBJ1-3 TRBV28 - TRBD1
CSAIRGRFSYEQYF TGCAGTGCTATTCGCGGGAGATTTTCCTACGAGCAGTACTTC TRBJ2-7 TRBV20-1 - TRBD2
CASGAGNTIYF TGTGCCTCCGGGGCTGGAAACACCATATATTTT TRBJ1-3 TRBV19 few -
CATSGEHYEQYF TGTGCCACCAGTGGAGAGCACTACGAGCAGTACTTC TRBJ2-7 TRBV24-1 few -
CAISEPPTMTDSNQPQHF TGTGCCATCAGTGAGCCCCCGACCATGACAGATAGCAATCAGCCCCAGCATTTT TRBJ1-5 TRBV10-3 - -
CSVEVPNTEAFF TGCAGCGTTGAAGTACCCAACACTGAAGCTTTCTTT TRBJ1-1 TRBV29-1 - -
CASSLSSTEAFF TGTGCCAGCAGTTTATCCAGCACTGAAGCTTTCTTT TRBJ1-1 TRBV12-3/TRBV12-4 many -
CASNPSPGTGQETQYF TGTGCCAGCAACCCCAGCCCCGGGACAGGCCAAGAGACCCAGTACTTC TRBJ2-5 TRBV11-1 many TRBD1
CASSRTETREQFF TGTGCCAGCAGCCGGACAGAAACCCGAGAGCAGTTCTTC TRBJ2-1 TRBV5-6 few -
CSALGASNQPQHF TGCAGTGCCCTAGGTGCGTCGAATCAGCCCCAGCATTTT TRBJ1-5 TRBV20-1 few -
CAWKNRDEQFF TGTGCCTGGAAGAACAGGGATGAGCAGTTCTTC TRBJ2-1 TRBV30 - -
CSLPKAGKRYNEQFF TGCAGCCTACCCAAGGCGGGGAAGAGGTACAATGAGCAGTTCTTC TRBJ2-1 TRBV29-1 many -
CASSFGDYNEQFF TGTGCCAGCAGCTTCGGGGACTACAATGAGCAGTTCTTC TRBJ2-1 TRBV7-9 - -
CASSFTEYTDTQYF TGTGCCAGCAGTTTTACGGAGTACACAGATACGCAGTATTTT TRBJ2-3 TRBV27 - -
CASSVEGQPSYEQYF TGTGCCAGCAGTGTAGAAGGACAGCCCTCCTACGAGCAGTACTTC TRBJ2-7 TRBV2 - -
CASSSRLAGGPGVRTDTQYF TGTGCCAGCAGTTCCCGACTAGCGGGAGGGCCCGGGGTGAGGACAGATACGCAGTATTTT TRBJ2-3 TRBV12-3/TRBV12-4 few TRBD2
CSVGDWNYEQYF TGCAGCGTTGGGGACTGGAACTACGAGCAGTACTTC TRBJ2-7 TRBV29-1 few -
CASSPLGSLAGKMEQYF TGTGCCAGCTCACCGCTTGGATCGCTAGCGGGAAAGATGGAGCAGTACTTC TRBJ2-7 TRBV18 - TRBD2
CASNPERVSSYNEQFF TGTGCCAGCAACCCCGAGCGGGTAAGCTCCTACAATGAGCAGTTCTTC TRBJ2-1 TRBV25-1 - -
CSVRGKARETQYF TGCAGCGTGCGTGGGAAAGCCCGAGAGACCCAGTACTTC TRBJ2-5 TRBV29-1 few -
CASSLDRGLQETQYF TGTGCCAGCAGTTTAGATAGGGGTCTCCAAGAGACCCAGTACTTC TRBJ2-5 TRBV7-9 many -
CSASRSAGEKLFF TGCAGTGCTAGTAGGTCGGCCGGCGAAAAACTGTTTTTT TRBJ1-4 TRBV20-1 few -
CAISPGSLSEQYF TGTGCCATCAGTCCGGGAAGTCTCTCCGAGCAGTACTTC TRBJ2-7 TRBV10-3 - -
CASTINRANTGELFF TGTGCCAGCACGATAAACAGGGCTAACACCGGGGAGCTGTTTTTT TRBJ2-2 TRBV12-3/TRBV12-4 - -
CASSWRVNTGELFF TGTGCCAGCAGCTGGAGGGTGAACACCGGGGAGCTGTTTTTT TRBJ2-2 TRBV7-8 few -
CASTSLSGPGELFF TGTGCCAGCACCTCCCTCAGCGGGCCCGGGGAGCTGTTTTTT TRBJ2-2 TRBV11-2 - -
CASSPGLSNEQYF TGTGCCAGCAGCCCCGGACTAAGCAACGAGCAGTACTTC TRBJ2-7 TRBV9 few -
CASSFLPYYGYTF TGTGCCAGCAGTTTTCTCCCGTACTATGGCTACACCTTC TRBJ1-2 TRBV27 few -
CASRGQGHEKLFF TGTGCCAGCAGGGGACAGGGCCATGAAAAACTGTTTTTT TRBJ1-4 TRBV12-3/TRBV12-4 - TRBD1
CSVGRGRHEQYF TGCAGCGTTGGCCGGGGGCGGCACGAGCAGTACTTC TRBJ2-7 TRBV29-1 - -
CAISEGYTEAFF TGTGCCATCAGTGAGGGGTACACTGAAGCTTTCTTT TRBJ1-1 TRBV10-3 - -
CASSLPPGLGIHEQFF TGCGCCAGCAGCTTGCCACCGGGACTAGGCATACATGAGCAGTTCTTC TRBJ2-1 TRBV5-1 - TRBD2
CSVAGAGELFF TGCAGCGTTGCCGGGGCCGGGGAGCTGTTTTTT TRBJ2-2 TRBV29-1 many -
CALGVTDTQYF TGTGCCTTAGGGGTAACAGATACGCAGTATTTT TRBJ2-3 TRBV2 - -
CASSPPGLAGEQFF TGTGCCAGCAGCCCCCCGGGACTAGCTGGTGAGCAGTTCTTC TRBJ2-1 TRBV7-7 - TRBD2